This paragraph reports one T cell receptor beta chain. Its antigen is undetermined. The source of the sample is a study of regulatory T cells in long-lasting Graves disease. Findings of the study overall: TRBV28, TRBJ1-2 and TRBJ2-5 were favored in persistent disease. A limited number of samples was an acknowledged limitation.

This CDR3 spans 15 amino acids. Germline CDR1 reads SGHTA; CDR2 reads FQGNSA. Deletions cut 1 base from V and 6 bases from J, with 13 bases between. Time point: persistent/refractory GD, antithyroid drugs over 5 years with positive TRAb. Scientists built the TCR library using RNA that was extracted from PBMCs. iRepertoire HTBI primers and Arm-PCR of CDR3 regions built TCR beta libraries. In the source study's methods: Samples revealed 62 TRBV and over 12 TRBJ segments. TCRdb passed the multiplex PCR reads through MiXCR, listing each CDR3 protein once. What appears here as the V and J calls and clone size reflects TCRdb's work, not the paper's. The sample carries roughly 450,000 distinct CDR3 sequences, approximately 23% recorded once.

This clonotype was obtained from a female donor with Graves disease. This chain connects TRBV7-2 to TRBJ2-1; D remains unclear. The sequenced sample was peripheral blood mononuclear cells (PBMCs), obtained when the disease was refractory, from a patient treated with antithyroid drugs. The CDR3 bases are TGTGCCAGCAGCTTAGACTCGACGACGGGCAATGAGCAGTTCTTC. The encoded protein is CASSLDSTTGNEQFF.